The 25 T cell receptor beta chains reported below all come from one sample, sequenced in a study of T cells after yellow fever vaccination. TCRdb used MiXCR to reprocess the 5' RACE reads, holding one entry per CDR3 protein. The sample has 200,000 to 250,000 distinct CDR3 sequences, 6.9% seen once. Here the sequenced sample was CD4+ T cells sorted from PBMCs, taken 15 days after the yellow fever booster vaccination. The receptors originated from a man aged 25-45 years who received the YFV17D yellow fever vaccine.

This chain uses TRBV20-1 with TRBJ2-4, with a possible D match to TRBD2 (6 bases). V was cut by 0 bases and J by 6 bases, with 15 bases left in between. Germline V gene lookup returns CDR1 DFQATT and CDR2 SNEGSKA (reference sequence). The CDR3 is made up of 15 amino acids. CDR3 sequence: CSARDGAGRGNIQYF. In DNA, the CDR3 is TGCAGTGCTAGAGATGGGGCCGGGCGGGGAAACATTCAGTACTTC.

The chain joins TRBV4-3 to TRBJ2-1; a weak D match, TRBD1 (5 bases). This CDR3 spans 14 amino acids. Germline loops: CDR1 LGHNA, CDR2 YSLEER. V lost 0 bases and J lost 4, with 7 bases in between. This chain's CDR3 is CASSQEKGYNEQFF. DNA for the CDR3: TGCGCCAGCAGCCAAGAAAAGGGGTACAATGAGCAGTTCTTC.

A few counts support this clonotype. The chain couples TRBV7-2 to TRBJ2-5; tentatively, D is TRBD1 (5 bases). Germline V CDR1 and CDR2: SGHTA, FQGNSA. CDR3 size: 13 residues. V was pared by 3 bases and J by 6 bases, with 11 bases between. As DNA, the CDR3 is TGTGCCAGCAGCTTGACAGTAGTGCAGACCCAGTACTTC. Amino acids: CASSLTVVQTQYF.

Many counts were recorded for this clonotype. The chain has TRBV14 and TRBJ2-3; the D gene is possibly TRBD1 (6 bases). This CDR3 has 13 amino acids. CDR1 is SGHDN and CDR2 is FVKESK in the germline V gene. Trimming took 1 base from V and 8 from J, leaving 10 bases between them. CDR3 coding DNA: TGTGCCAGCAGCCAAGGGTCAGGGGTTACGCAGTATTTT. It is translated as CASSQGSGVTQYF.

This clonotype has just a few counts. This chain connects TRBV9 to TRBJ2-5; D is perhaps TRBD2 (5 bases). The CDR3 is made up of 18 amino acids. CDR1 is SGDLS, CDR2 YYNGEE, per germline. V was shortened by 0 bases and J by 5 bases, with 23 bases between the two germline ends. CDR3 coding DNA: TGTGCCAGCAGCGTAGCCCCGTCAACGGGAACGAAAGGGGAGACCCAGTACTTC. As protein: CASSVAPSTGTKGETQYF.

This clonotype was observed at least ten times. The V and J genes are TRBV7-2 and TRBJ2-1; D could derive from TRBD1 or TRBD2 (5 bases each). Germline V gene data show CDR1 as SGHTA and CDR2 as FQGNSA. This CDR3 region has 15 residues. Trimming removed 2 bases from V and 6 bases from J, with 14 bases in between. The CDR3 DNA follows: TGTGCCAGCAGCTTATCTGGGACGAGAGCCAATGAGCAGTTCTTC. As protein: CASSLSGTRANEQFF. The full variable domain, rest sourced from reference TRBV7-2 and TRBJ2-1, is GAGVSQSPSNKVTEKGKDVELRCDPISGHTALYWYRQSLGQGLEFLIYFQGNSAPDKSGLPSDRFSAERTGGSVSTLTIQRTQQEDSAVYLCASSLSGTRANEQFFGPGTRLTVL.

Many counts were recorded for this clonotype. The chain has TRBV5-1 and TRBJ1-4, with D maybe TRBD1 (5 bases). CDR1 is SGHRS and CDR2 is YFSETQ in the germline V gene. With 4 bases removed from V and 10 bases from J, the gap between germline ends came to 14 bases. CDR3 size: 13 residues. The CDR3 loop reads CASSTQGDRKLFF. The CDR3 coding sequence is TGCGCCAGCAGCACCCAAGGGGATCGAAAACTGTTTTTT.

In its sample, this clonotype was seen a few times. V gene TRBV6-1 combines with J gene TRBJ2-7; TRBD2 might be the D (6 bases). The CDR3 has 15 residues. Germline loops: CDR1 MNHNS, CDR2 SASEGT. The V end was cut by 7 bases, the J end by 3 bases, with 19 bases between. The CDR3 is CASKPRGPRGYEQYF. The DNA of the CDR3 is TGTGCCAGCAAACCGCGGGGCCCCCGGGGCTACGAGCAGTACTTC.

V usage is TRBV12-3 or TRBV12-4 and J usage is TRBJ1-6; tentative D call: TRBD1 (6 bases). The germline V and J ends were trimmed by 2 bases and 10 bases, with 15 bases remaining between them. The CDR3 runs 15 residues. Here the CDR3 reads CASSLRPTGGSPLHF. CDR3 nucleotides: TGTGCCAGCAGTTTACGCCCGACAGGAGGCTCACCCCTCCACTTT.

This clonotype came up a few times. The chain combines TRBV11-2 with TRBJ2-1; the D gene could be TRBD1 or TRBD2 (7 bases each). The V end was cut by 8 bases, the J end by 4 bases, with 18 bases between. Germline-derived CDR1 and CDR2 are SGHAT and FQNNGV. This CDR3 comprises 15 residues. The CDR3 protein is CASFKGAGAYNEQFF. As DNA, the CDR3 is TGTGCCAGCTTTAAGGGGGCGGGAGCTTACAATGAGCAGTTCTTC.

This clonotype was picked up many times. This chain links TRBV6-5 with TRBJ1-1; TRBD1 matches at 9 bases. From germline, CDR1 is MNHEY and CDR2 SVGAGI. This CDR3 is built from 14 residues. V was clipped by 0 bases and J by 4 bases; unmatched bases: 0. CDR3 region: CASSYSQGATEAFF. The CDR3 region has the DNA TGTGCCAGCAGTTACTCACAGGGGGCCACTGAAGCTTTCTTT.

The CDR3 DNA reads as TGTGCCAGCAGCGTGGACTGGACTAGCAACAATGAGCAGTTCTTC. Translation gives CASSVDWTSNNEQFF. The rearrangement links TRBV11-2 to TRBJ2-1, with 8 bases matching TRBD2. Germline-derived CDR1 and CDR2 are SGHAT and FQNNGV. The CDR3 covers 15 residues. V shed 5 bases and J 5 bases; nucleotides not matched to a gene: 8.

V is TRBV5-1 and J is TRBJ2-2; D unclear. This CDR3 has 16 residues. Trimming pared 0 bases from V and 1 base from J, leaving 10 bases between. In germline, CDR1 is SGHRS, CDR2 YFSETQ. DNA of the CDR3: TGCGCCAGCAGCTTGGCTCTACAGCTGAACACCGGGGAGCTGTTTTTT. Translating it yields CASSLALQLNTGELFF.

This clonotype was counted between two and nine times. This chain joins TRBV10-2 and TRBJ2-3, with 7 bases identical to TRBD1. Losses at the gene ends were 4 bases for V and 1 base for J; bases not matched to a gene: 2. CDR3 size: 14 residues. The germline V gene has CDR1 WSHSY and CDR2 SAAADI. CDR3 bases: TGCGCCAGCAGTGTGGGGACAGGCACAGATACGCAGTATTTT. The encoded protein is CASSVGTGTDTQYF.

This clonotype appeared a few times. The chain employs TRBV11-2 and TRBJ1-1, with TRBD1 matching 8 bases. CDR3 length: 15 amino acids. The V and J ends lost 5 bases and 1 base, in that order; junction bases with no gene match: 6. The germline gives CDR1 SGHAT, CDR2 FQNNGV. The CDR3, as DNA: TGTGCCAGCAGCCCGCCAGGGGGCCAGAACACTGAAGCTTTCTTT. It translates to CASSPPGGQNTEAFF. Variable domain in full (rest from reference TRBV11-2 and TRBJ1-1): EAGVAQSPRYKIIEKRQSVAFWCNPISGHATLYWYQQILGQGPKLLIQFQNNGVVDDSQLPKDRFSAERLKGVDSTLKIQPAKLEDSAVYLCASSPPGGQNTEAFFGQGTRLTVV.

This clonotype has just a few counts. As DNA, the CDR3 is TGCGCCAGCAGCTTGGGTAGTACCGCTAATGAAAAACTGTTTTTT. Translated, it gives CASSLGSTANEKLFF. V and J are TRBV5-1 and TRBJ1-4; no clear D gene. The germline V gene has CDR1 SGHRS and CDR2 YFSETQ. The V gene lost 0 bases and the J gene lost 3 bases, with 9 bases spanning the gap. The CDR3 runs 15 residues.

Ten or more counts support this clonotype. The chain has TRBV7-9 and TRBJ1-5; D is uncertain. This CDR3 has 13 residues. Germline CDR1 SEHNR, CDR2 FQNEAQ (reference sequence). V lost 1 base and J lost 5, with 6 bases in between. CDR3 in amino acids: CASSLDRYQPQHF. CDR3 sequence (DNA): TGTGCCAGCAGCTTAGACCGCTATCAGCCCCAGCATTTT. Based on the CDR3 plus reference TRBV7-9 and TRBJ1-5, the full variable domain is DTGVSQNPRHKITKRGQNVTFRCDPISEHNRLYWYRQTLGQGPEFLTYFQNEAQLEKSRLLSDRFSAERPKGSFSTLEIQRTEQGDSAMYLCASSLDRYQPQHFGDGTRLSIL.

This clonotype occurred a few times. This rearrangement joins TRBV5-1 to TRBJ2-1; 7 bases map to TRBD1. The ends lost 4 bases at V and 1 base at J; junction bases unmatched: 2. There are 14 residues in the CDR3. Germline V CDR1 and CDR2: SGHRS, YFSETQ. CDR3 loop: CASSRGQSYNEQFF. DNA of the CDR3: TGCGCCAGCAGCAGGGGACAGTCCTACAATGAGCAGTTCTTC.

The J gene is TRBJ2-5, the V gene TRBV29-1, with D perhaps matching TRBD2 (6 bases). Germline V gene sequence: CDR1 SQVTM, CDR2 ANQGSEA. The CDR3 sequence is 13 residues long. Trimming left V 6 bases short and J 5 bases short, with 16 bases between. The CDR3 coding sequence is TGCAGCGTCGGCTGGAGGGTAACGGAGACCCAGTACTTC. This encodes CSVGWRVTETQYF.

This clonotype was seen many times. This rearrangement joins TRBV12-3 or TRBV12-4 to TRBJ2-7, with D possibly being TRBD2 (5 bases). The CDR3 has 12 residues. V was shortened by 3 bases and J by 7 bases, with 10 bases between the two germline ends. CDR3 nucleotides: TGTGCCAGCAGTTTCCGGGGTACAGAGCAGTACTTC. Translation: CASSFRGTEQYF.

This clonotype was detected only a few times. CDR3 residues: CASSPRRDTQYF. CDR3 bases: TGTGCCAGCTCACCACGGAGGGATACGCAGTATTTT. The chain has TRBV18 and TRBJ2-3; the D gene is possibly TRBD2 (5 bases). CDR3 size: 12 residues. Germline CDR1 KGHSH, CDR2 LQKENI. V was shortened by 1 base and J by 6 bases, with 5 bases between the two germline ends. The variable domain in full, completed from reference TRBV18 and TRBJ2-3, reads NAGVMQNPRHLVRRRGQEARLRCSPMKGHSHVYWYRQLPEEGLKFMVYLQKENIIDESGMPKERFSAEFPKEGPSILRIQQVVRGDSAAYFCASSPRRDTQYFGPGTRLTVL.

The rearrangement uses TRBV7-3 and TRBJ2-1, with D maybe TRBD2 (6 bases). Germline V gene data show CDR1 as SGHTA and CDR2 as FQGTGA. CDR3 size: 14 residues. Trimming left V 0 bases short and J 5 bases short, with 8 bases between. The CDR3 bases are TGTGCCAGCAGCTTAACGCGGGGACACAATGAGCAGTTCTTC. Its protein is CASSLTRGHNEQFF.

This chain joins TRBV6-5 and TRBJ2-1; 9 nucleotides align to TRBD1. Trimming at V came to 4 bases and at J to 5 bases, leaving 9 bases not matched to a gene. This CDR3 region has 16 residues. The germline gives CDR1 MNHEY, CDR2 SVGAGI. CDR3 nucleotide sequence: TGTGCCAGCAGTTTAGCCGGGACAGGGACTAACAATGAGCAGTTCTTC. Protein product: CASSLAGTGTNNEQFF.

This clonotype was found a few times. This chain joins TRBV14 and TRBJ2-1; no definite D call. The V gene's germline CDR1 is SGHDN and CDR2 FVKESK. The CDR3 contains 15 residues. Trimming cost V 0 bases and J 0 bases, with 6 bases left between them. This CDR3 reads CASSQDQSSYNEQFF. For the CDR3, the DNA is TGTGCCAGCAGCCAAGATCAAAGCTCCTACAATGAGCAGTTCTTC.

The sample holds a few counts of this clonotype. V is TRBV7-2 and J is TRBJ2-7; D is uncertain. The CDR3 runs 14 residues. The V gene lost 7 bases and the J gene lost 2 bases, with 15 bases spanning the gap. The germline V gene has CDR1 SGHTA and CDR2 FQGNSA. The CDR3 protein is CASTPVNRPYEQYF. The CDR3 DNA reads TGTGCCAGCACCCCGGTAAACAGACCCTACGAGCAGTACTTC.